This is a list of T cell receptor beta chains from one sample in a study of OX40 agonist ivuxolimab in advanced cancers. Generated by immunoSEQ multiplex PCR, the TCRdb table keeps only in-frame clones and is missing some. Of tens of thousands of clones in the sample, approximately 72% were seen once. Source: CD4+ or CD8+ T cells sorted from blood, taken in a trial of the OX40 agonist ivuxolimab. The receptors were gathered from an adult with an advanced solid tumor such as melanoma, head and neck, liver or kidney cancer. CDR3s include the opening cysteine and the closing phenylalanine or tryptophan. The order of the fields is J gene, D gene, V gene, clone size, CDR3 DNA, CDR3 protein. D genes are given only for firm matches. Clone size, where shown, is once, few, many, or a class for clones that have expanded.

TRBJ2-7 | - | TRBV4-1 | - | TGCGCCAGCAGCCACCCTTTAGGACGGGACTACGAGCAGTACTTC | CASSHPLGRDYEQYF
TRBJ1-3 | TRBD1 | TRBV28 | - | TGTGCCAGCAGTTCAGCCGGGACAGGGACTGGAAACACCATATATTTT | CASSSAGTGTGNTIYF
TRBJ2-3 | TRBD2 | TRBV11-3 | - | TGTGCCAGCAGCCCGGGACTAGCGGGAGGTTCCACAGATACGCAGTATTTT | CASSPGLAGGSTDTQYF
TRBJ2-7 | TRBD2 | TRBV27 | - | TGTGCCAGCAACCCAAACGGGGGGGGCAACGAGCAGTACTTC | CASNPNGGGNEQYF
TRBJ2-3 | - | TRBV5-1 | - | TGCGCCAGCAGCTTGGAACAGTTAGAAATCAGGGATACGCAGTATTTT | CASSLEQLEIRDTQYF
TRBJ2-5 | - | TRBV7-7 | - | TGTGCCAGCAGTTCAACTAGTCTGGGGGAGACCCAGTACTTC | CASSSTSLGETQYF
TRBJ2-3 | - | TRBV7-8 | - | TGTGCCAGCAGCTTTACAGATACGCAGTATTTT | CASSFTDTQYF
TRBJ2-3 | TRBD2 | TRBV18 | - | TGTGCCAGCTCACCATTTGCTAGCGGGGGGGCAGATACGCAGTATTTT | CASSPFASGGADTQYF
TRBJ2-1 | TRBD2 | TRBV4-1 | - | TGCGCCAGCAGCCTGCGACTAGCGGCTTACAATGAGCAGTTCTTC | CASSLRLAAYNEQFF
TRBJ1-1 | TRBD1 | TRBV7-6 | few | TGTGCCAGCAGCAGGGACAGGGGGCCCACCAACGAAGCTTTCTTT | CASSRDRGPTNEAFF
TRBJ2-2 | TRBD2 | TRBV7-3 | medium-sized | TGTGCCAGCAGCGCCGGACTAGACACCGGGGAGCTGTTTTTT | CASSAGLDTGELFF
TRBJ1-1 | - | TRBV12-5 | - | TGTGCTAGTGGAGTGCCGGGGATTGAAGCTTTCTTT | CASGVPGIEAFF
TRBJ2-1 | TRBD2 | TRBV28 | - | TGTGCCAGCAGTTCCAGACTAGCGGGAGTTGATGAGCAGTTCTTC | CASSSRLAGVDEQFF
TRBJ2-5 | TRBD2 | TRBV7-3 | - | TGTGCCAGCAGCCCCACTAGCGGATCGGAGACCCAGTACTTC | CASSPTSGSETQYF
TRBJ2-5 | - | TRBV7-6 | - | TGTGCCAGCAGCCCCGAGGGGGGTCTTTACGACCAGTACTTC | CASSPEGGLYDQYF
TRBJ2-7 | - | TRBV28 | few | TGTGCCAGCAGAACAGTGAGCTCCTACGAGCAGTACTTC | CASRTVSSYEQYF
TRBJ1-1 | TRBD1 | TRBV5-1 | few | TGCGCCAGCAGCTTGCTGGGACAGGGTCTCATGAACACTGAAGCTTTCTTT | CASSLLGQGLMNTEAFF
TRBJ2-5 | TRBD2 | TRBV11-2 | few | TGTGCCAGCAGCATCGGGACTAGCGGGGGGGCAGGGGAGACCCAGTACTTC | CASSIGTSGGAGETQYF
TRBJ2-7 | - | TRBV28 | once | TGTGCCAGCATTCTCCCCCGCCCACCCTACGAGCAGTACTTC | CASILPRPPYEQYF
TRBJ1-3 | TRBD1 | TRBV14 | - | TGTGCCAGCAGCCAAGAAGGGACAGCGGGAAACACCATATATTTT | CASSQEGTAGNTIYF
TRBJ2-1 | TRBD2 | TRBV2 | - | TGTGCCAGCAGTGTAGCTAGCGGGAGTGGGAATGAGCAGTTCTTC | CASSVASGSGNEQFF
TRBJ2-5 | TRBD2 | TRBV15 | few | TGTGCCACCGGAAGCGGGGGGGCCGAGGAGACCCAGTACTTC | CATGSGGAEETQYF
TRBJ2-7 | - | TRBV2 | few | TGTGCCAGCAGGACTGGGGGCGCAAAGGGGTTCGAGCAGTACTTC | CASRTGGAKGFEQYF
TRBJ2-7 | - | TRBV29-1 | - | TGCAGCGTGACCGGCAAGAGCTCCTACGAGCAGTACTTC | CSVTGKSSYEQYF
TRBJ2-2 | - | TRBV18 | - | TGTGCCAGCTCACAGGAGAACACCGGGGAGCTGTTTTTT | CASSQENTGELFF
TRBJ2-7 | TRBD1 | TRBV5-1 | - | TGCGCCAGCAGCATCCGGGACAGTCCCTACGAGCAGTACTTC | CASSIRDSPYEQYF
TRBJ2-1 | TRBD2 | TRBV11-2 | - | TGTGCCAGCAGTAATAGCGGGAATAGCTACAATGAGCAGTTCTTC | CASSNSGNSYNEQFF
TRBJ2-7 | - | TRBV5-4 | - | TGTGCCAGCTATTCGGGCGGCTCACGGAACGAGCAGTACTTC | CASYSGGSRNEQYF
TRBJ2-4 | - | TRBV14 | once | TGTGCCAGCAGCCCATCTTGGGTAGCCAAAAACATTCAGTACTTC | CASSPSWVAKNIQYF
TRBJ2-1 | - | TRBV7-9 | - | TGTGCCAGCACCCCCTTGCCCCGCGGCTCCTACAATGAGCAGTTCTTC | CASTPLPRGSYNEQFF
TRBJ2-7 | TRBD2 | TRBV6-1 | - | TGTGCCAGCATGTCTGGGACTAGAAGGCACGAGCAGTACTTC | CASMSGTRRHEQYF
TRBJ1-5 | - | TRBV27 | - | TGTGCCAGCAGTTTATCGGAGGGGAGGCATCAGCCCCAGCATTTT | CASSLSEGRHQPQHF
TRBJ2-1 | - | TRBV28 | - | TGTGCCAGCAGCCGCCCGGGGCAGTACAATGAGCAGTTCTTC | CASSRPGQYNEQFF
TRBJ1-1 | TRBD1 | TRBV6-5 | - | TGTGCCAGCAATTCAGCCGGGACAGGGAATTTTGAAGCTTTCTTT | CASNSAGTGNFEAFF
TRBJ2-5 | TRBD1 | TRBV28 | - | TGTGCCAGCAGCCCGCCGACAGGGGCAGAGACCCAGTACTTC | CASSPPTGAETQYF
TRBJ2-5 | - | TRBV28 | - | TGTGCCAGCAGTTTGGCTTTTGGGACCCAGTACTTC | CASSLAFGTQYF
TRBJ1-4 | - | TRBV6-6 | - | TGTGCCAGCAGCCCCCGGGGCGGTAATGAAAAACTGTTTTTT | CASSPRGGNEKLFF
TRBJ2-5 | TRBD2 | TRBV25-1 | once | TGTGCCAGCAGTGAGGTTCGTAGCGGGAGGAACCAAGAGACCCAGTACTTC | CASSEVRSGRNQETQYF
TRBJ2-7 | - | TRBV6-6 | - | TGTGCCAGCAGTTCACTAGCTCAAAGCTCCTACGAGCAGTACTTC | CASSSLAQSSYEQYF
TRBJ1-4 | - | TRBV5-4 | - | TGTGCCAGCAGTAGCAACAGGGCGGTCGATGAAAAACTGTTTTTT | CASSSNRAVDEKLFF
TRBJ2-1 | TRBD2 | TRBV11-2 | - | TGTGCCAGCAGCCCACTAAGCGGGAGCTCCTACAATGAGCAGTTCTTC | CASSPLSGSSYNEQFF
TRBJ2-1 | TRBD1 | TRBV5-5 | - | TGTGCCAGCAGCTTGGTCCCCCAGGGGGATGCTGAGCAGTTCTTC | CASSLVPQGDAEQFF
TRBJ1-6 | - | TRBV28 | - | TGTGCCAGCAGTTTGGAGCATAATAATTCACCCCTCCACTTT | CASSLEHNNSPLHF
TRBJ1-1 | - | TRBV15 | - | TGTGCCACCAGCAGCCCCGCGGGGGTGAACACTGAAGCTTTCTTT | CATSSPAGVNTEAFF
TRBJ1-5 | - | TRBV7-8 | - | TGTGCCAGCAGCTTAGACATTTCGGGTCAGCCCCAGCATTTT | CASSLDISGQPQHF
TRBJ2-1 | - | TRBV10-1 | once | TGCGCCAGCAGTGAGTCATCGGGAGACGTTGAGCAGTTCTTC | CASSESSGDVEQFF
TRBJ1-4 | - | TRBV5-1 | - | TGCGCCAGCAGCCCGGCAGGAGAACCTAATGAAAAACTGTTTTTT | CASSPAGEPNEKLFF
TRBJ1-2 | TRBD1 | TRBV10-3 | - | TGTGCCATCGGACAGGGAGAAAGTGGCTACACCTTC | CAIGQGESGYTF
TRBJ2-6 | - | TRBV6-5 | once | TGTGCCAGCAGTTACTCATCTGGGGCCAACGTCCTGACTTTC | CASSYSSGANVLTF
TRBJ2-2 | - | TRBV29-1 | medium-sized | TGCAGCATCCGGGGCAACACGAACACCGGGGAGCTGTTTTTT | CSIRGNTNTGELFF
TRBJ2-7 | TRBD2 | TRBV27 | once | TGTGCCAGCAGTTGGGGGGGGATGTACGAGCAGTACTTC | CASSWGGMYEQYF
TRBJ2-6 | - | TRBV7-9 | - | TGTGCCAGCAGCTTACTCCAGGGTCCCGGGGCCAACGTCCTGACTTTC | CASSLLQGPGANVLTF
TRBJ2-3 | TRBD2 | TRBV5-1 | once | TGCGCCAGCAGCTTTGCGCGGGGGGGCCTAAATACGCAGTATTTT | CASSFARGGLNTQYF